This TCR beta chain was identified in a study of regulatory and conventional T cells in RAG deficiency. Study-wide points: Patient subsets had shorter CDR3s; Omenn Treg-Tconv overlap exceeded 75%. Other subsets showed about 9-fold reductions, but Treg unique TCR beta sequences fell 75 to 100-fold in these patients.

Assay used: immunoSEQ multiplex PCR; TCRdb lists only in-frame clones, some missing. This sample carries roughly 35,000 clones, over 75% of them seen once, and the ten largest clones take roughly 13%. Comment on this clone: Its antigen is currently unknown.

Trimming removed 2 bases at V and 2 bases at J, with 12 bases between. The CDR3 consists of 15 residues. CDR1 is SEHNR, CDR2 FQNEAQ, per germline (reference sequence). Separately, the same data were catalogued under a study of regulatory T cells. Per that paper: The primer mix had 52 TRBV and 13 TRBJ primers.

Sequencing used CD8+ T cells sorted from blood. The TCR sequence derives from a human donor in good health. The chain links TRBV7-9 to TRBJ1-2; tentatively, D is TRBD1 (6 bases). CDR3 in amino acids: CASSLLQGGNYGYTF. As DNA, the CDR3 is TGTGCCAGCAGCTTATTACAGGGAGGGAACTATGGCTACACCTTC.